The 27 T cell receptor beta chains below all came from one sample that was sequenced in a study of blood T cells in healthy people across ages. With a J-beta primer mix and a sample-barcoded 5' primer, a second PCR ran roughly 6 to 12 cycles. TCRdb reanalysed the 5' RACE reads using MiXCR and keeps one entry per CDR3 protein. The table lists about 830,000 distinct CDR3 sequences, approximately 65% of them singletons. Source material: blood. Receptor source: a man younger than 40 in good health.

The chain recombines TRBV5-1 with TRBJ2-3, with TRBD2 as a possible D gene (5 bases). The CDR3 loop spans 15 amino acids. Germline lookup yields CDR1 SGHRS and CDR2 YFSETQ. Trimming took off 1 base at V and 3 bases at J, with 12 bases between the two ends. DNA of the CDR3: TGCGCCAGCAGCTTGATTGCCAGCGGTACAGATACGCAGTATTTT. It encodes CASSLIASGTDTQYF.

The chain has TRBV15 and TRBJ2-1; TRBD2 aligns across 8 bases. With V trimmed by 5 bases and J by 5 bases, 11 bases remained unmatched. This CDR3 spans 16 amino acids. The germline V gene encodes CDR1 LNHNV and CDR2 YYDKDF (reference sequence). Here the CDR3 DNA reads TGTGCCACCAGCGGCCGGCGGGGGGCCGCTAACAATGAGCAGTTCTTC. It is translated as CATSGRRGAANNEQFF.

This clonotype was found a few times. The chain uses TRBV4-2 and TRBJ2-1, with D maybe TRBD2 (5 bases). Germline assignment: CDR1 LGHNA and CDR2 YNFKEQ. Trimming removed 1 base at V and 4 bases at J, with 14 bases between. The CDR3 runs 16 residues. This CDR3 is CASSQALAGAYNEQFF. CDR3 bases: TGTGCCAGCAGCCAAGCACTGGCGGGCGCATACAATGAGCAGTTCTTC.

This chain links TRBV29-1 with TRBJ2-3; either TRBD1 or TRBD2 may supply D (5 bases each). This CDR3 contains 14 residues. V was clipped by 4 bases and J by 4 bases, with 15 bases between them. Germline V gene lookup returns CDR1 SQVTM and CDR2 ANQGSEA. Here the CDR3 DNA reads TGCAGCGTTGCCGAGGGGTTCGGGGCAGATACGCAGTATTTT. Amino acids: CSVAEGFGADTQYF.

The chain recombines TRBV7-2 with TRBJ2-3; D gene ambiguous. Looked up from germline, CDR1 is SGHTA and CDR2 is FQGNSA. The CDR3 is made up of 14 amino acids. The V and J ends lost 2 bases and 3 bases respectively, with 9 bases between them. The CDR3 loop is CASSLHRTTDTQYF. The CDR3 DNA sequence: TGTGCCAGCAGCTTACACCGAACGACAGATACGCAGTATTTT.

V usage is TRBV7-9 and J usage is TRBJ1-2, with unresolved D. The CDR3 spans 12 residues. Germline V CDR1 and CDR2: SEHNR, FQNEAQ (reference sequence). Between the trimmed V and J ends, which lost 1 base and 7 bases, there was a span of 7 bases. The CDR3 reads CASSLEEGGYTF. CDR3 DNA sequence: TGTGCCAGCAGCTTAGAGGAAGGTGGCTACACCTTC.

This chain uses TRBV11-2 with TRBJ2-5, with 7 nucleotides matching TRBD1. Germline V gives CDR1 SGHAT, CDR2 FQNNGV. The CDR3 runs 15 residues. V lost 5 bases, J lost 2 bases, and 8 bases stayed unmatched. CDR3 sequence: CASSPLGQPQETQYF. DNA of the CDR3: TGTGCCAGCAGCCCCTTGGGACAGCCGCAAGAGACCCAGTACTTC.

This clonotype was found once. V is TRBV15 and J is TRBJ1-6; TRBD1 matches 7 bases. The V gene's germline CDR1 is LNHNV and CDR2 YYDKDF (reference sequence). V trimming: 5 bases; J trimming: 1 base; junction bases outside the gene matches: 8. The CDR3 length is 17 residues. The DNA for the CDR3 is TGTGCCACCAGCTCCAACAGGGGTGGATCCTATAATTCACCCCTCCACTTT. This codes for CATSSNRGGSYNSPLHF. The variable domain in full, with the rest retrieved from reference TRBV15 and TRBJ1-6, is DAMVIQNPRYQVTQFGKPVTLSCSQTLNHNVMYWYQQKSSQAPKLLFHYYDKDFNNEADTPDNFQSRRPNTSFCFLDIRSPGLGDTAMYLCATSSNRGGSYNSPLHFGNGTRLTVT.

This clonotype was recorded many times. Given a much more abundant clone one base away, this may be a read error. V gene TRBV5-1 combines with J gene TRBJ2-7; D is unclear. CDR1 SGHRS and CDR2 YFSETQ come from the germline V gene. Trimming cost V 4 bases and J 3 bases, with 14 bases left between them. This CDR3 is 14 amino acids long. CDR3 in DNA: TGCGCCAGCAGCGTGGATACGGTAGGCTACGAGCAGTACTTC. This gives the protein CASSVDTVGYEQYF.

The CDR3 loop reads CSARSGPNDNEQFF. The CDR3 nucleotides are TGCAGTGCTAGATCGGGACCCAACGACAATGAGCAGTTCTTC. The chain recombines TRBV20-1 with TRBJ2-1, with D perhaps matching TRBD1 or TRBD2 (5 bases each). The V gene lost 2 bases and the J gene lost 5 bases, with 13 bases spanning the gap. CDR1 DFQATT and CDR2 SNEGSKA come from the germline V gene (reference sequence). The CDR3 sequence is 14 residues long.

There are a few counts of this clonotype. The V gene is TRBV12-3 or TRBV12-4, the J gene TRBJ2-5; possibly TRBD1 or TRBD2 for D (6 bases each). The J call is uncertain, as TRBJ2-7 better fits the DNA end. The CDR3 consists of 14 residues. The CDR3 DNA is TGTGCCAGCAGTTTACTGGGGGGCGGTTACGAGCAGTACTTC. Protein: CASSLLGGGYEQYF.

J is TRBJ2-7 and V is TRBV27, with a possible D match to TRBD2 (6 bases). Germline V gene lookup returns CDR1 MNHEY and CDR2 SMNVEV (reference sequence). Trimming left V 10 bases short and J 0 bases short, with 25 bases between. This CDR3 is 17 amino acids long. CDR3 bases: TGTGCCAAAAGACCGGCGGGGACCACTTCCCCCTCCTACGAGCAGTACTTC. This sequence encodes CAKRPAGTTSPSYEQYF.

This clonotype has more than one count but fewer than ten. The V call is TRBV14, the J call TRBJ2-7; the D gene is possibly TRBD2 (6 bases). Germline V CDR1 and CDR2: SGHDN, FVKESK. Trimming left V 2 bases short and J 3 bases short, with 14 bases between. This CDR3 is 15 amino acids long. CDR3 DNA sequence: TGTGCCAGCAGCCAATATAATACGGGGGTCTACGAGCAGTACTTC. It yields the protein CASSQYNTGVYEQYF. Full variable domain (outside the CDR3, taken from reference TRBV14 and TRBJ2-7): EAGVTQFPSHSVIEKGQTVTLRCDPISGHDNLYWYRRVMGKEIKFLLHFVKESKQDESGMPNNRFLAERTGGTYSTLKVQPAELEDSGVYFCASSQYNTGVYEQYFGPGTRLTVT.

This clonotype has a handful of counts. This chain links TRBV10-3 with TRBJ1-5, with D unclear. CDR1 is ENHRY, CDR2 SYGVKD, per germline. CDR3 length: 14 amino acids. Trimming pared 10 bases from V and 0 bases from J, leaving 13 bases between. The CDR3 spells CATRQFDSNQPQHF. The CDR3 DNA is TGTGCCACCAGGCAATTCGATAGCAATCAGCCCCAGCATTTT.

The chain joins TRBV28 to TRBJ2-7, with D perhaps TRBD1 (6 bases). CDR3 length equals 14 residues. Between the trimmed V and J ends, which lost 6 bases and 4 bases, there was a span of 16 bases. Germline CDR1 MDHEN, CDR2 SYDVKM. The CDR3 DNA follows: TGTGCCAGCAGGGTCGGGACACTTCTTTACGAGCAGTACTTC. It translates to CASRVGTLLYEQYF. The whole variable domain, filled in from reference TRBV28 and TRBJ2-7, reads DVKVTQSSRYLVKRTGEKVFLECVQDMDHENMFWYRQDPGLGLRLIYFSYDVKMKEKGDIPEGYSVSREKKERFSLILESASTNQTSMYLCASRVGTLLYEQYFGPGTRLTVT.

V is TRBV27 and J is TRBJ1-2; D gene ambiguous. Trimming removed 9 bases from V and 4 bases from J, with 15 bases in between. The length of the CDR3 is 13 residues. In germline, CDR1 is MNHEY, CDR2 SMNVEV (reference sequence). CDR3 loop: CARDGRSIYGYTF. CDR3 in DNA: TGTGCCAGAGATGGTCGGTCTATCTATGGCTACACCTTC.

V gene TRBV9 combines with J gene TRBJ2-4; 13 nucleotides line up with TRBD2. Germline lookup yields CDR1 SGDLS and CDR2 YYNGEE. The CDR3 has 18 amino acids. After removal of 5 bases from V and 0 bases from J, the junction contained 8 bases not matched to a gene. CDR3 region: CASRGGTSGVLAKNIQYF. CDR3 nucleotides: TGTGCCAGCAGAGGGGGGACTAGCGGGGTTCTAGCCAAAAACATTCAGTACTTC.

The V gene is TRBV10-3, the J gene TRBJ2-7; 9 nucleotides align to TRBD1. CDR1 is ENHRY, CDR2 SYGVKD, per germline. The J segment lost 5 bases and the V segment lost 11 bases, leaving 7 bases of the junction unmatched. This CDR3 region has 12 residues. In nucleotides, the CDR3 is TGTGCCGGGGGACAGGGTGGCGACGAGCAGTACTTC. Amino acids: CAGGQGGDEQYF.

V gene TRBV20-1 combines with J gene TRBJ2-7; no firm D call. Germline CDR1 is DFQATT and CDR2 is SNEGSKA (reference sequence). The CDR3 is 11 residues long. Trimming pared 5 bases from V and 5 bases from J, leaving 10 bases between. CDR3 sequence reads: CSAPSTHEQYF. In DNA form, the CDR3 reads TGCAGTGCTCCATCTACCCACGAGCAGTACTTC.

This chain uses TRBV9 with TRBJ1-2; D remains ambiguous. This CDR3 spans 12 amino acids. Germline loops: CDR1 SGDLS, CDR2 YYNGEE. V was trimmed by 4 bases and J by 4 bases, leaving 8 bases between them. The CDR3 sequence: CASSTGFYGYTF. The CDR3 DNA is TGTGCCAGCAGCACCGGCTTCTATGGCTACACCTTC.

This clonotype was observed a few times. This chain uses TRBV6-2 or TRBV6-3 with TRBJ2-5, with 7 bases lining up with TRBD2. This CDR3 contains 14 residues. Unmatched junction bases numbered 8, after V lost 9 bases and J lost 1 base. Per germline, CDR1 MNHEY and CDR2 SVGEGT. CDR3 sequence: CASNLRGVQETQYF. CDR3 nucleotide sequence: TGTGCCAGTAACCTTCGGGGGGTCCAAGAGACCCAGTACTTC.

This clonotype occurred once. This chain joins TRBV9 and TRBJ2-2; D is unresolved. Trimming took 3 bases from V and 5 from J, leaving 11 bases between them. There are 14 residues in the CDR3. Germline lookup yields CDR1 SGDLS and CDR2 YYNGEE. This CDR3 is CASSAFVTTGELFF. CDR3 nucleotide sequence: TGTGCCAGCAGCGCCTTTGTTACGACCGGGGAGCTGTTTTTT.

The rearrangement joins TRBV20-1 to TRBJ2-1; 16 nucleotides match TRBD2. Losses at the gene ends were 7 bases for V and 0 bases for J; bases not matched to a gene: 9. This CDR3 contains 18 residues. Per germline, CDR1 DFQATT and CDR2 SNEGSKA (reference sequence). The CDR3 coding sequence is TGCAGTGAGCAGGGACTAGCGGGGGGGCTGAGCTCCTACAATGAGCAGTTCTTC. Residues: CSEQGLAGGLSSYNEQFF.

There are a few counts of this clonotype. V and J are TRBV6-5 and TRBJ1-2, with D maybe TRBD1 (6 bases). Trimming took off 0 bases at V and 8 bases at J, with 16 bases between the two ends. Germline assignment: CDR1 MNHEY and CDR2 SVGAGI. The length of the CDR3 is 15 residues. The CDR3 loop is CASSYSYRETEGYTF. For the CDR3, the DNA is TGTGCCAGCAGTTACTCCTACAGGGAAACGGAAGGCTACACCTTC.

The V call is TRBV12-3 or TRBV12-4, the J call TRBJ1-2; D unclear. The V gene lost 2 bases and the J gene lost 8 bases, with 9 bases spanning the gap. This CDR3 is built from 12 residues. CDR3 nucleotide sequence: TGTGCCAGCAGTTTATGGCAGCAAGGCTACACCTTC. Encoded protein: CASSLWQQGYTF.

The chain uses TRBV7-9 and TRBJ2-5, with a possible D match to TRBD2 (6 bases). The last part of the DNA fits TRBJ2-7 better; the J call may be wrong. The CDR3 is 15 amino acids. Germline V gene sequence: CDR1 SEHNR, CDR2 FQNEAQ (reference sequence). CDR3 protein: CASSLVTSGDYEQYF. In DNA form, the CDR3 reads TGTGCCAGCAGCTTAGTTACCTCGGGGGACTACGAGCAGTACTTC.

This clonotype was counted only a few times. The V gene is TRBV29-1, the J gene TRBJ2-5, with 9 nucleotides matching TRBD1. CDR1 and CDR2 from the germline V gene are SQVTM and ANQGSEA. The CDR3 totals 13 residues. Losses at the gene ends were 6 bases for V and 5 bases for J; bases not matched to a gene: 7. CDR3 sequence reads: CSVSTGGLETQYF. CDR3 coding DNA: TGCAGCGTCTCGACAGGGGGACTGGAGACCCAGTACTTC.